The following is a T cell receptor (beta chain) sequence with its context. Its antigen remains unknown. Graves' hyperthyroidism was deemed stable given no ophthalmopathy progression within 18 months. Any patient presenting with uncontrolled infection, other autoimmune disease, pregnancy or lactation was left out. RNA transcripts provided the source from which TCR beta CDR3 regions were amplified. HTBI primers were the set used in a first-round RT-PCR of the TCR CDR3. TCRdb recomputed calls from the multiplex PCR reads with MiXCR, one row per CDR3 protein. This repertoire shows approximately 95,000 distinct CDR3 sequences, 35% to 45% found once; its top ten account for roughly 10%. The CDR3 covers 15 residues. Germline CDR1 SGHRS, CDR2 YFSETQ. V was trimmed by 1 base and J by 9 bases, leaving 17 bases between them. The data are from a study of T cells in Graves' hyperthyroidism and ophthalmopathy. Whole-study results and caveats: In blood, most of the thyroid clonotypes expanded above 0.001 were also present.

Sequenced material: peripheral blood or thyroid tissue (not recorded which). This receptor was obtained from a woman aged 25 to 45 with Graves' hyperthyroidism. V is TRBV5-1 and J is TRBJ2-1; TRBD2 is a possible D gene (6 bases). The CDR3 protein is CASSLFLPGGGEQFF. CDR3 nucleotide sequence: TGCGCCAGCAGCTTGTTCCTCCCCGGGGGAGGTGAGCAGTTCTTC.